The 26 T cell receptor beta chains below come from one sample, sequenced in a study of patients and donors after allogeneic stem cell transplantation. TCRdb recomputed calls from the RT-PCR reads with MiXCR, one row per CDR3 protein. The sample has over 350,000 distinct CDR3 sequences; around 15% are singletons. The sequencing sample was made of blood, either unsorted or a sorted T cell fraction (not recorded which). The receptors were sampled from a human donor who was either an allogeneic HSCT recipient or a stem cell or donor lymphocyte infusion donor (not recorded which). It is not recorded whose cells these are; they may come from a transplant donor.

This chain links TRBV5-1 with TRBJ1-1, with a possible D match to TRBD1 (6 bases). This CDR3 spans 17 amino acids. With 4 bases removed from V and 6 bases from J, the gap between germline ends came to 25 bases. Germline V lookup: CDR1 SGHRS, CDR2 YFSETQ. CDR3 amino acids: CASSPYPGAIPGAEAFF. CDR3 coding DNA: TGCGCCAGCAGCCCTTATCCAGGGGCGATTCCAGGGGCTGAAGCTTTCTTT.

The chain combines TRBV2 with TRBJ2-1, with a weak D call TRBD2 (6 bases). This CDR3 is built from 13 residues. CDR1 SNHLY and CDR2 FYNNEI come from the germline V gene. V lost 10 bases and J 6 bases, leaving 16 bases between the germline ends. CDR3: CATRRLVPNEQFF. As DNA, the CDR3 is TGTGCCACTCGGAGACTAGTCCCCAATGAGCAGTTCTTC.

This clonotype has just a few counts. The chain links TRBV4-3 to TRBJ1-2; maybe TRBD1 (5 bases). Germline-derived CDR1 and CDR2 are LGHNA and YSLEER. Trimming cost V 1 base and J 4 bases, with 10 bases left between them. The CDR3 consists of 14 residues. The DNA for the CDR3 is TGCGCCAGCAGCCAAGCAGGGTTTGGCTATGGCTACACCTTC. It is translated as CASSQAGFGYGYTF.

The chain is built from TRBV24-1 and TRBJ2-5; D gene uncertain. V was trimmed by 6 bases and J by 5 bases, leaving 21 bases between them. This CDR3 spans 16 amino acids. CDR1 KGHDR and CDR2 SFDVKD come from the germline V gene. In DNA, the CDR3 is TGTGCCACCAGTCAGAAAGGGTGGTTGCGAATGGAGACCCAGTACTTC. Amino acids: CATSQKGWLRMETQYF.

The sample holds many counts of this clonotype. This chain's CDR3 is CAITSRNRSGLDTEAFF. In DNA, the CDR3 is TGTGCCATCACCTCCAGGAACAGGTCCGGGCTCGACACTGAAGCTTTCTTT. This chain connects TRBV10-3 to TRBJ1-1; a weak D match, TRBD1 (5 bases). CDR3 length: 17 amino acids. The V gene lost 7 bases and the J gene lost 3 bases, with 24 bases spanning the gap. Germline lookup yields CDR1 ENHRY and CDR2 SYGVKD.

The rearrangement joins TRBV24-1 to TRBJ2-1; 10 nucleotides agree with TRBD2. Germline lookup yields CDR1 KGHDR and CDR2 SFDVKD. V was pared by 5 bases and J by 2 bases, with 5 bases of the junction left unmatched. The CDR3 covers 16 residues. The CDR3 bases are TGTGCCACCAGTGGGGGACTAGCGTATACCTACAATGAGCAGTTCTTC. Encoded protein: CATSGGLAYTYNEQFF.

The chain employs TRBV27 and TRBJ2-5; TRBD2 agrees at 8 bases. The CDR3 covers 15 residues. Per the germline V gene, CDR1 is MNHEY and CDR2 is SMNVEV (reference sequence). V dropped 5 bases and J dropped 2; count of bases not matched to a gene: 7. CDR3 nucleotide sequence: TGTGCCAGCAGTACCCGGACTAGCATACAAGAGACCCAGTACTTC. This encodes CASSTRTSIQETQYF.

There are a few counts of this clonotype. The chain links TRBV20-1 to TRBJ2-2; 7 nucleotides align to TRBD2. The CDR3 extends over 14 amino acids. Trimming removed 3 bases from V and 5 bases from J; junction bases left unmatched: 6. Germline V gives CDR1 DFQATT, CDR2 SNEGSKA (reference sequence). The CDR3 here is CSARVAGETGELFF. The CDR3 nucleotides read TGCAGTGCTAGGGTTGCGGGAGAAACCGGGGAGCTGTTTTTT.

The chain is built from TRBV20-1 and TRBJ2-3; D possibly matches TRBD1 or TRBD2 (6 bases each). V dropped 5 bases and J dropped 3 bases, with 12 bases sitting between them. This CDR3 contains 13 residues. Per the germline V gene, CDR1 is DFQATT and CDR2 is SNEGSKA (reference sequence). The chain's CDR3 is CSARRGLTDTQYF. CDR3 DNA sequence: TGCAGTGCTCGGAGGGGGTTAACAGATACGCAGTATTTT.

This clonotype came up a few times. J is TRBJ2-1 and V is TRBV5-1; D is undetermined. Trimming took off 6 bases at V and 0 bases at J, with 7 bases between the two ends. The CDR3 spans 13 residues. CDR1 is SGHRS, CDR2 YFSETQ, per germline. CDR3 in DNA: TGCGCCAGCAAGAGGAGCTCCTACAATGAGCAGTTCTTC. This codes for CASKRSSYNEQFF.

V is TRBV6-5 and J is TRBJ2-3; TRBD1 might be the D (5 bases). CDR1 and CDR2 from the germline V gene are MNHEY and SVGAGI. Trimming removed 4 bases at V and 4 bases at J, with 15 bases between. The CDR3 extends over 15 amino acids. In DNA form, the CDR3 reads TGTGCCAGCAGTTCGTTACCAGGGTTCGCAGATACGCAGTATTTT. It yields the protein CASSSLPGFADTQYF.

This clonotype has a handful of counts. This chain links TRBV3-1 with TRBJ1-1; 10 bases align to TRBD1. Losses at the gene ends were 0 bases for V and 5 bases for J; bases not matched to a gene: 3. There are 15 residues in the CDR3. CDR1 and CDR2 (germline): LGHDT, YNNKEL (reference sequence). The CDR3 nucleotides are TGTGCCAGCAGCCAAGACTGGACAGGGGGAACTGAAGCTTTCTTT. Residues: CASSQDWTGGTEAFF.

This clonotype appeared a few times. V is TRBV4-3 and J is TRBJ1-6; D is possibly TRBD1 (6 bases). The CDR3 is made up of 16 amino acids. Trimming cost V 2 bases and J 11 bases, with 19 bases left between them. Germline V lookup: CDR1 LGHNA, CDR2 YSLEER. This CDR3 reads CASSQSPGTTRAPLHF. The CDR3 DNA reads TGCGCCAGCAGCCAATCGCCCGGGACAACAAGAGCACCCCTCCACTTT.

The DNA of the CDR3 is TGTGCCAGCAGCGAGAGGGATGGCTACACCTTC. It translates to CASSERDGYTF. The V and J genes are TRBV6-6 and TRBJ1-2; no clear D gene. Germline V lookup: CDR1 MNHNY, CDR2 SVGAGI (reference sequence). CDR3 size: 11 residues. V gave up 6 bases and J gave up 6 bases, with 8 bases separating them.

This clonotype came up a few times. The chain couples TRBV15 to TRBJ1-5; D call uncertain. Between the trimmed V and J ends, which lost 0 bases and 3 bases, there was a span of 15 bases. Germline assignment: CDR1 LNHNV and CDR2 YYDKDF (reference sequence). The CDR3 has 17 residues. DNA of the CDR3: TGTGCCACCAGCAGAGATGAGCCGTTAGCCCCCAATCAGCCCCAGCATTTT. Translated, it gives CATSRDEPLAPNQPQHF. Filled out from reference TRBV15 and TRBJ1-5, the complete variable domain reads DAMVIQNPRYQVTQFGKPVTLSCSQTLNHNVMYWYQQKSSQAPKLLFHYYDKDFNNEADTPDNFQSRRPNTSFCFLDIRSPGLGDTAMYLCATSRDEPLAPNQPQHFGDGTRLSIL.

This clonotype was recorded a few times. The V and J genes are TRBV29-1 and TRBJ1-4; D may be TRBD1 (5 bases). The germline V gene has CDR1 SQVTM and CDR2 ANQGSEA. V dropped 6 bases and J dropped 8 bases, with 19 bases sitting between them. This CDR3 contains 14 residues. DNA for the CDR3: TGCAGCGTCGGAGCCAACAGCGGGGGAGAAAAACTGTTTTTT. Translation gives CSVGANSGGEKLFF.

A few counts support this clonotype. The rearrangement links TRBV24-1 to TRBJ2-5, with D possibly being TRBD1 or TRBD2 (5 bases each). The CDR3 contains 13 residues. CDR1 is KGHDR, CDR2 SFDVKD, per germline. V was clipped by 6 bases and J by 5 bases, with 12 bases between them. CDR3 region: CATSRGPGETQYF. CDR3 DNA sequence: TGTGCCACCAGTCGGGGCCCAGGGGAGACCCAGTACTTC.

The CDR3 loop reads CASSTGLADGELFF. CDR3 in DNA: TGTGCCAGCAGTACGGGACTAGCCGACGGGGAGCTGTTTTTT. This chain links TRBV28 with TRBJ2-2, with 9 positions matching TRBD2. Trimming at V came to 5 bases and at J to 7 bases, leaving 5 bases not matched to a gene. There are 14 residues in the CDR3. Germline V gene data show CDR1 as MDHEN and CDR2 as SYDVKM.

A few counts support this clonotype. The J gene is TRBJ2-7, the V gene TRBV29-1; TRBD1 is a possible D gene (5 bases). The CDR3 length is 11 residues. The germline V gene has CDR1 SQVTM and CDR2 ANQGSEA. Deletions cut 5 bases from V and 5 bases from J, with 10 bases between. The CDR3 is CSVLGAHEQYF. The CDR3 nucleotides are TGCAGCGTTTTAGGGGCCCACGAGCAGTACTTC.

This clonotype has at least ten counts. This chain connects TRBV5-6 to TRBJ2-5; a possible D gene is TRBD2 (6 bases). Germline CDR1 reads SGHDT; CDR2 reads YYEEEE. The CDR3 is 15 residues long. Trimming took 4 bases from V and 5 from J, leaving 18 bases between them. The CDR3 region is CASSSAAAGGETQYF. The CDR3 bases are TGTGCCAGCAGCAGCGCGGCAGCAGGAGGGGAGACCCAGTACTTC.

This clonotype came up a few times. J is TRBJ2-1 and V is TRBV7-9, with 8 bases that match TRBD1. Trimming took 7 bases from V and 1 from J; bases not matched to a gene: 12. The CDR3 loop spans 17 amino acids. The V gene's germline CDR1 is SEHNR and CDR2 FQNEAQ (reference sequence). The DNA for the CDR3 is TGTGCCAGCATCACAGGGGGAACCGGGACTTCCTACAATGAGCAGTTCTTC. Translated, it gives CASITGGTGTSYNEQFF.

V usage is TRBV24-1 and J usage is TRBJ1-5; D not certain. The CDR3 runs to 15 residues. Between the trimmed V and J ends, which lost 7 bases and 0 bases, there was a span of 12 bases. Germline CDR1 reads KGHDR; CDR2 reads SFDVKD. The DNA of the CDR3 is TGTGCCACCAGCGGGGAGACTTATAGCAATCAGCCCCAGCATTTT. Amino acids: CATSGETYSNQPQHF.

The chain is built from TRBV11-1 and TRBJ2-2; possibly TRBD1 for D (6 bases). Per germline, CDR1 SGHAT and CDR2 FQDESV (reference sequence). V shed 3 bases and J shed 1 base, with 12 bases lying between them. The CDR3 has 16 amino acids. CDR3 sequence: CASSFGQLMNTGELFF. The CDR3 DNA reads TGTGCCAGCAGCTTTGGACAGCTAATGAACACCGGGGAGCTGTTTTTT.

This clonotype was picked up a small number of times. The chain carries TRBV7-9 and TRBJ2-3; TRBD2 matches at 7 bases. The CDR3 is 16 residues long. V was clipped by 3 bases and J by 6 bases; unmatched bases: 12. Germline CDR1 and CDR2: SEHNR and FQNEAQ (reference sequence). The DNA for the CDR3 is TGTGCCAGCAGCTTGGGGGGGTCTCGGAGTCTCGATACGCAGTATTTT. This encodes CASSLGGSRSLDTQYF.

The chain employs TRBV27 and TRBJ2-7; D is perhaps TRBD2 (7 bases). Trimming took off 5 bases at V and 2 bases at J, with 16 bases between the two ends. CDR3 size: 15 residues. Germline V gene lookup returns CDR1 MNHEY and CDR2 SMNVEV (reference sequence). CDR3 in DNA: TGTGCCAGCAGTGCCTGGTCGGGGGGCACCTACGAGCAGTACTTC. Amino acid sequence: CASSAWSGGTYEQYF.

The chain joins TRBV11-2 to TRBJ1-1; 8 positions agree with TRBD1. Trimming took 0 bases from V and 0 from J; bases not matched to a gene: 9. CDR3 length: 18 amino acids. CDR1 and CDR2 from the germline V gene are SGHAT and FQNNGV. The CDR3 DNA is TGTGCCAGCAGCTTAGAGGGCAGGGGGCGAAAGATGAACACTGAAGCTTTCTTT. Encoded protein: CASSLEGRGRKMNTEAFF.